This TCR beta chain appears in the sequencing data of a study of blood T cell repertoires in COVID-19. CDR1 and CDR2 from the germline V gene are SGHRS and YFSETQ. This CDR3 has 16 amino acids. Trimming took off 3 bases at V and 4 bases at J, with 19 bases between the two ends. Seattle's cohort entered during active infection and was followed longitudinally. TCRdb's copy holds only in-frame clones and misses some; the assay was immunoSEQ multiplex PCR. The sample consists of roughly 250,000 clones, roughly nine tenths of them appearing once. This TCR derives from a woman aged 25 to 45 with COVID-19, enrolled during active disease. Sequencing input: peripheral blood. The chain employs TRBV5-1 and TRBJ1-1; maybe TRBD1 (6 bases). CDR3 loop: CASSWNYRASVTEAFF. CDR3 bases: TGCGCCAGCAGCTGGAATTACAGGGCATCCGTCACTGAAGCTTTCTTT.